What follows are 26 T cell receptor beta chains derived from one specimen sequenced in a study of T-cell memory formation after mild COVID-19. One entry per CDR3 protein, called by TCRdb with MiXCR from the 5' RACE reads. The sample carries fewer than 200,000 distinct CDR3 sequences, 10% to 15% recorded once. The source material was PBMCs or a T cell subset sorted from them (not recorded which). The receptor set was obtained from a man aged 18 to 30 who had mild COVID-19 (a few samples of this study predate the infection). Cell type and time point are not known.

The rearrangement joins TRBV5-1 to TRBJ2-3; D unresolved. There are 14 residues in the CDR3. CDR1 and CDR2 (germline): SGHRS, YFSETQ. Trimming took 3 bases from V and 0 from J, leaving 8 bases between them. CDR3 DNA: TGCGCCAGCAGCTGGAGAGCTAGCACAGATACGCAGTATTTT. Translation: CASSWRASTDTQYF.

This clonotype was counted between two and nine times. V usage is TRBV5-4 and J usage is TRBJ1-1; the D is unclear. Germline assignment: CDR1 SGHNT and CDR2 YYREEE (reference sequence). The CDR3 covers 13 residues. V lost 0 bases and J 4 bases, leaving 7 bases between the germline ends. CDR3 protein: CASSLVGFTEAFF. DNA of the CDR3: TGTGCCAGCAGCTTGGTAGGGTTCACTGAAGCTTTCTTT.

The table lists this clonotype with a few counts. The chain links TRBV6-5 to TRBJ1-4; no reliable D call. The V and J ends lost 6 bases and 5 bases respectively, with 10 bases between them. Germline V gene sequence: CDR1 MNHEY, CDR2 SVGAGI. This CDR3 is built from 13 residues. This CDR3 is CASRIDPNEKLFF. CDR3 in DNA: TGTGCCAGCAGAATTGACCCGAATGAAAAACTGTTTTTT.

This clonotype was counted only a few times. The V call is TRBV12-3 or TRBV12-4, the J call TRBJ1-1; D might be TRBD1 (5 bases). With 3 bases removed from V and 6 bases from J, the gap between germline ends came to 14 bases. The CDR3 extends over 14 amino acids. The CDR3 sequence: CASSLSGPGAEAFF. DNA for the CDR3: TGTGCCAGCAGTTTGTCAGGGCCGGGGGCTGAAGCTTTCTTT.

The table lists this clonotype with a few counts. The chain uses TRBV18 and TRBJ2-7; D uncertain. The CDR3 loop spans 14 amino acids. CDR1 KGHSH and CDR2 LQKENI come from the germline V gene. Trimming removed 1 base from V and 2 bases from J, with 9 bases in between. This CDR3 reads CASSPRSATYEQYF. In nucleotides, the CDR3 is TGTGCCAGCTCACCACGGTCAGCAACCTACGAGCAGTACTTC.

The V gene is TRBV5-1, the J gene TRBJ2-5, with TRBD1 as a possible D gene (5 bases). The V and J ends lost 6 bases and 2 bases respectively, with 11 bases between them. Germline CDR1 reads SGHRS; CDR2 reads YFSETQ. CDR3 length: 13 residues. The chain's CDR3 is CASTEDIQETQYF. In DNA, the CDR3 is TGCGCCAGCACCGAGGACATTCAAGAGACCCAGTACTTC.

The chain joins TRBV5-1 to TRBJ2-1; 8 nucleotides align to TRBD2. CDR1 and CDR2 (germline): SGHRS, YFSETQ. The V segment lost 0 bases and the J segment 2 bases; nucleotides outside the gene matches: 4. The CDR3 consists of 16 residues. Here the CDR3 DNA reads TGCGCCAGCAGCTTGGCCGACGGGGGGGCCTACAATGAGCAGTTCTTC. Residues: CASSLADGGAYNEQFF.

A few counts support this clonotype. The chain uses TRBV7-2 and TRBJ2-4; possible D gene TRBD2, 6 bases. Trimming took off 5 bases at V and 0 bases at J, with 14 bases between the two ends. In germline, CDR1 is SGHTA, CDR2 FQGNSA. The length of the CDR3 is 16 residues. CDR3 in DNA: TGTGCCAGCAGCCGCGGGAAAAGTCTAGCCAAAAACATTCAGTACTTC. Its protein product is CASSRGKSLAKNIQYF.

V usage is TRBV9 and J usage is TRBJ1-2; no firm D call. Between the trimmed V and J ends, which lost 3 bases and 6 bases, there was a span of 12 bases. Looked up from germline, CDR1 is SGDLS and CDR2 is YYNGEE. The CDR3 sequence is 13 residues long. This CDR3 reads CASSDGPRDGYTF. The CDR3 DNA is TGTGCCAGCAGCGACGGACCGAGGGATGGCTACACCTTC.

V and J are TRBV27 and TRBJ1-3, with D perhaps TRBD1 (6 bases). V was clipped by 5 bases and J by 0 bases, with 11 bases between them. Germline assignment: CDR1 MNHEY and CDR2 SMNVEV (reference sequence). The CDR3 sequence is 15 residues long. Here the CDR3 DNA reads TGTGCCAGCAGTCCCGGAGGGGGCTCTGGAAACACCATATATTTT. Its protein product is CASSPGGGSGNTIYF.

In its sample, this clonotype was seen a few times. V and J are TRBV5-6 and TRBJ1-2; D ambiguous. V shed 3 bases and J shed 0 bases, with 15 bases lying between them. Germline loops: CDR1 SGHDT, CDR2 YYEEEE. The CDR3 runs to 16 residues. The CDR3 is CASSYPGRIANYGYTF. In nucleotides, the CDR3 is TGTGCCAGCAGCTACCCGGGGAGGATAGCTAACTATGGCTACACCTTC.

In this sample, this clonotype turned up many times. This chain joins TRBV20-1 and TRBJ2-1, with a possible D match to TRBD1 (6 bases). The germline gives CDR1 DFQATT, CDR2 SNEGSKA (reference sequence). The CDR3 has 12 amino acids. With 3 bases removed from V and 9 bases from J, the gap between germline ends came to 12 bases. The CDR3 reads CSARSSGAEQFF. The CDR3 region has the DNA TGCAGTGCTAGGTCCTCAGGGGCTGAGCAGTTCTTC.

This clonotype was recorded a few times. The chain combines TRBV3-1 with TRBJ1-5; possibly TRBD1 for D (6 bases). The length of the CDR3 is 13 residues. Trimming removed 6 bases at V and 5 bases at J, with 11 bases between. Germline V gene lookup returns CDR1 LGHDT and CDR2 YNNKEL (reference sequence). In nucleotides, the CDR3 is TGTGCCAGCAGTCGACAGGTAGATCAGCCCCAGCATTTT. Its protein is CASSRQVDQPQHF.

This chain connects TRBV20-1 to TRBJ2-5, with D maybe TRBD1 (6 bases). The V end lost 3 bases, the J end lost 5 bases, and 13 bases lay between the germline ends. This CDR3 comprises 13 residues. Germline CDR1 is DFQATT and CDR2 is SNEGSKA (reference sequence). In nucleotides, the CDR3 is TGCAGTGCTAGTACAGGGATGGGGGAGACCCAGTACTTC. Translated: CSASTGMGETQYF.

The chain joins TRBV9 to TRBJ2-1; D is uncertain. Trimming stripped 0 bases from V and 6 bases from J, with 7 bases between. The CDR3 totals 13 residues. Germline CDR1 is SGDLS and CDR2 is YYNGEE. CDR3 nucleotide sequence: TGTGCCAGCAGCGTAGGGTACACCAATGAGCAGTTCTTC. Its translation: CASSVGYTNEQFF.

The table lists this clonotype with many counts. The J gene is TRBJ1-1, the V gene TRBV7-3, with D unresolved. CDR3 length: 13 amino acids. Trimming left V 6 bases short and J 5 bases short, with 13 bases between. Germline V gives CDR1 SGHTA, CDR2 FQGTGA. CDR3: CASSSGGLTEAFF. DNA of the CDR3: TGTGCCAGCAGTTCCGGTGGGTTGACTGAAGCTTTCTTT.

This clonotype was seen more than once but under ten times. This sequence joins TRBV18 and TRBJ2-5, with 7 bases matching TRBD2. Per germline, CDR1 KGHSH and CDR2 LQKENI. After removal of 0 bases from V and 5 bases from J, the junction contained 6 bases not matched to a gene. The CDR3 loop spans 15 amino acids. The CDR3 nucleotides are TGTGCCAGCTCACCACCGTCCAGGGAGGGGGAGACCCAGTACTTC. Translation: CASSPPSREGETQYF.

This clonotype was counted a few times. This chain uses TRBV4-3 with TRBJ2-2, with unresolved D. This CDR3 spans 17 amino acids. Germline CDR1 and CDR2: LGHNA and YSLEER. Trimming cost V 2 bases and J 0 bases, with 13 bases left between them. The CDR3 bases are TGCGCCAGCAGCCAAAGTCTAGGGTACGCGAACACCGGGGAGCTGTTTTTT. Protein: CASSQSLGYANTGELFF.

V usage is TRBV5-1 and J usage is TRBJ2-5; D possibly corresponds to TRBD1 (6 bases). This CDR3 is built from 13 residues. V was shortened by 4 bases and J by 3 bases, with 10 bases between the two germline ends. Germline values: CDR1 SGHRS, CDR2 YFSETQ. The chain's CDR3 is CASSTDRKETQYF. The DNA for the CDR3 is TGCGCCAGCAGCACTGACAGGAAAGAGACCCAGTACTTC.

This clonotype was seen a few times. The V gene is TRBV2, the J gene TRBJ2-5; D is undetermined. Trimming shortened V by 2 bases and J by 9 bases, and 7 bases separated the two germline ends. CDR1 is SNHLY, CDR2 FYNNEI, per germline. The CDR3 extends over 11 amino acids. CDR3 nucleotide sequence: TGTGCCAGCAGTGAAACAGTGCCCCAGTACTTC. Amino acid sequence: CASSETVPQYF. Full variable domain (missing parts from reference TRBV2 and TRBJ2-5): EPEVTQTPSHQVTQMGQEVILRCVPISNHLYFYWYRQILGQKVEFLVSFYNNEISEKSEIFDDQFSVERPDGSNFTLKIRSTKLEDSAMYFCASSETVPQYFGPGTRLLVL.

The table lists this clonotype with a few counts. The chain uses TRBV27 and TRBJ2-5; 8 bases map to TRBD2. Germline lookup yields CDR1 MNHEY and CDR2 SMNVEV (reference sequence). There are 13 residues in the CDR3. J was trimmed by 4 bases and V by 7 bases; bases with no gene match: 5. The CDR3 here is CASKGLARETQYF. The CDR3 nucleotides read TGTGCCAGCAAAGGACTAGCACGAGAGACCCAGTACTTC.

The chain couples TRBV15 to TRBJ2-5; tentative D call: TRBD1 (5 bases). The CDR3 contains 18 residues. Trimming stripped 0 bases from V and 9 bases from J, with 26 bases between. Looked up from germline, CDR1 is LNHNV and CDR2 is YYDKDF (reference sequence). The CDR3 nucleotides read TGTGCCACCAGCAGAGATTCGAGCCGGTCTGGTTCCCAAGGGGCCCAGTACTTC. This sequence encodes CATSRDSSRSGSQGAQYF.

There are a few counts of this clonotype. The chain is built from TRBV12-3 or TRBV12-4 and TRBJ2-2; D not certain. The CDR3 extends over 14 amino acids. Between the trimmed V and J ends, which lost 3 bases and 1 base, there was a span of 6 bases. The CDR3 spells CASSFLRNTGELFF. The DNA of the CDR3 is TGTGCCAGCAGTTTTCTGAGGAACACCGGGGAGCTGTTTTTT.

The rearrangement links TRBV4-2 to TRBJ2-5; 10 bases are shared with TRBD2. Trimming at V came to 2 bases and at J to 5 bases, leaving 5 bases not matched to a gene. This CDR3 comprises 15 residues. Germline CDR1 LGHNA, CDR2 YNFKEQ. CDR3 sequence reads: CASSQSGLAIETQYF. CDR3 DNA sequence: TGTGCCAGCAGCCAATCGGGACTAGCGATCGAGACCCAGTACTTC.

The genes are TRBV20-1 and TRBJ2-5; the D is unclear. Deletions cut 4 bases from V and 4 bases from J, with 4 bases between. Germline V gene data show CDR1 as DFQATT and CDR2 as SNEGSKA (reference sequence). The CDR3 has 10 residues. The chain's CDR3 is CSAIAETQYF. In nucleotides, the CDR3 is TGCAGTGCTATAGCAGAGACCCAGTACTTC.

This clonotype was counted only a few times. The V and J genes are TRBV2 and TRBJ1-4; a weak D match, TRBD1 (5 bases). V was clipped by 8 bases and J by 7 bases, with 17 bases between them. This CDR3 is built from 14 residues. Germline CDR1 reads SNHLY; CDR2 reads FYNNEI. The CDR3 sequence is CASGAGRYGEKLFF. CDR3 nucleotide sequence: TGTGCCAGCGGGGCAGGGAGATATGGTGAAAAACTGTTTTTT.